Sequencing of this T cell receptor (beta chain) was carried out in a study of patients and donors after allogeneic stem cell transplantation. The CDR3 length is 14 residues. With V trimmed by 3 bases and J by 5 bases, 5 bases remained unmatched. CDR1 and CDR2 from the germline V gene are MNHEY and SMNVEV (reference sequence). TCRdb re-analysed the RT-PCR reads in MiXCR, keeping a single row per CDR3 protein. This repertoire shows about 200,000 distinct CDR3 sequences, around two fifths found once; its top ten account for around 35%. The sequenced sample consisted of blood, either unsorted or a sorted T cell fraction (not recorded which). The clonotype originates from a human donor who was either an allogeneic HSCT recipient or a stem cell or donor lymphocyte infusion donor (not recorded which). It is not recorded whose cells these are; they may come from a transplant donor. The rearrangement uses TRBV27 and TRBJ2-7; 9 bases fit TRBD2. CDR3 nucleotides: TGTGCCAGCAGTTTTGCTAGCGGGAACAACGAGCAGTACTTC. Protein sequence: CASSFASGNNEQYF.